This is a list of T cell receptor beta chains from one sample in a study of blood T cell repertoires in COVID-19. Generated by immunoSEQ multiplex PCR, the TCRdb table keeps only in-frame clones and is missing some. Among hundreds of thousands of clones listed, 75% to 90% were seen once. Sequencing was carried out using PBMCs or T cells enriched from blood (not recorded which). The source is a man younger than 45 who had recovered from COVID-19. Each CDR3 is given with its conserved first and last residue. A D gene is named only where the DNA matches it firmly. Clone size appears in some rows only: once, few, many, or a class for an expanded clone.

length,V,D,size,J,DNA,CDR3
13,TRBV2,NA,NA,TRBJ1-5,TGTGCCAGCAGAGTGCAGGCTAATCAGCCCCAGCATTTT,CASRVQANQPQHF
14,TRBV7-9,NA,NA,TRBJ2-5,TGTGCCAGCAGCTTAAGCTCAGGCCGGGAGACCCAGTACTTC,CASSLSSGRETQYF
17,TRBV24-1,TRBD2,NA,TRBJ2-3,TGTGCCACCAGTTTCAGGGTAGCGGGGATGAGCACAGATACGCAGTATTTT,CATSFRVAGMSTDTQYF
15,TRBV2,NA,NA,TRBJ2-3,TGTGCCAGCAGATGGCAGGGTGTTCCCACAGATACGCAGTATTTT,CASRWQGVPTDTQYF
17,TRBV29-1,NA,NA,TRBJ1-4,TGCAGCGTTGTCTTCCTGGCAGGCGATGCAACTAATGAAAAACTGTTTTTT,CSVVFLAGDATNEKLFF
18,TRBV28,TRBD1,NA,TRBJ1-1,TGTGCCAGCAGTTTATTACCAAAATTCCAGGGGGCGTTCACTGAAGCTTTCTTT,CASSLLPKFQGAFTEAFF
15,TRBV7-6,NA,NA,TRBJ2-3,TGTGCCACTTCTAACCAGGGGACCGTCGGGGATACGCAGTATTTT,CATSNQGTVGDTQYF
20,TRBV4-2,TRBD2,NA,TRBJ2-1,TGTGCCAGCAGCCATCAGGGGGGTCGGATAGCGGGAGTTCGGAGCAATGAGCAGTTCTTC,CASSHQGGRIAGVRSNEQFF
16,TRBV28,NA,NA,TRBJ2-7,TGTGCCAGCAGTTTATTTTCGGGAGTTTACTCCTACGAGCAGTACTTC,CASSLFSGVYSYEQYF
14,TRBV7-9,TRBD2,NA,TRBJ2-7,TGTGCCAGCAGCTCCGTAGCGGGGCTCTACGAGCAGTACTTC,CASSSVAGLYEQYF
23,TRBV14,TRBD2,NA,TRBJ2-1,TGTGCCAGCAGCCATCCCACCACGGTCAGCACGGCTAGCGGGTCCGTGTGGTACAATGAGCAGTTCTTC,CASSHPTTVSTASGSVWYNEQFF
12,TRBV19,NA,NA,TRBJ2-3,TGTGCCAGTAGCCGGACTGCAGATACGCAGTATTTT,CASSRTADTQYF
13,TRBV9,NA,NA,TRBJ1-4,TGTGCCAGCAGCGGGACAGCTTCTGAAAAACTGTTTTTT,CASSGTASEKLFF
14,TRBV7-9,NA,NA,TRBJ1-5,TGTGCCAGCAGTCTTACAGGGTCAAATCAGCCCCAGCATTTT,CASSLTGSNQPQHF
14,TRBV30,TRBD1,NA,TRBJ2-1,TGTGCCTGGAGTGGGGGACAGGGGGAGGGTGAGCAGTTCTTC,CAWSGGQGEGEQFF
13,TRBV5-6,TRBD1,NA,TRBJ1-2,TGTGCCAGCAGCTCCGGACAGGGCGATGGCTACACCTTC,CASSSGQGDGYTF
15,TRBV28,NA,NA,TRBJ1-5,TGTGCCAGCAGTTTCCAAGGGGCAGGTTATCAGCCCCAGCATTTT,CASSFQGAGYQPQHF
14,TRBV28,NA,NA,TRBJ1-2,TGTGCCAGCAGGCCCGCAAGTTCGAGCTATGGCTACACCTTC,CASRPASSSYGYTF
15,TRBV27,TRBD2,NA,TRBJ2-7,TGTGCCAGCAGTTCATACCGGGGGGGGCGGTACGAGCAGTACTTC,CASSSYRGGRYEQYF
15,TRBV5-1,NA,once,TRBJ2-7,TGCGCCAGTAGGAGAGTTCGGGAGAGCGGTTACGAGCAGTACTTC,CASRRVRESGYEQYF
15,TRBV10-1,TRBD1,NA,TRBJ1-1,TGCGCCAGCAGGGCCGGGACAGGGATGAACACTGAAGCTTTCTTT,CASRAGTGMNTEAFF
13,TRBV12-3/TRBV12-4,NA,NA,TRBJ1-1,TGTGCCAGCACCTCCCGACAGACCACTGAAGCTTTCTTT,CASTSRQTTEAFF
15,TRBV3-1/TRBV3-2,NA,NA,TRBJ1-1,TGTGCCAGCAGCCAAGTTCAAGGAGGGCCGACTGAAGCTTTCTTT,CASSQVQGGPTEAFF
15,TRBV28,NA,NA,TRBJ2-6,TGTGCCAGCAGCGCGGGTACCTCTGGGGCCAACGTCCTGACTTTC,CASSAGTSGANVLTF
15,TRBV4-1,NA,NA,TRBJ2-1,TGCGCCAGCAGCCATTTCCCTCAGGGGCCCGATGAGCAGTTCTTC,CASSHFPQGPDEQFF
13,TRBV15,TRBD1,NA,TRBJ1-1,TGTGCCATAACAGGGGGCATGAACACTGAAGCTTTCTTT,CAITGGMNTEAFF
17,TRBV18,NA,NA,TRBJ2-2,TGTGCCAGCTCATTTACAGACAGATCATCGAACACCGGGGAGCTGTTTTTT,CASSFTDRSSNTGELFF
14,TRBV19,NA,NA,TRBJ1-5,TGTGCCAGTAGTAGCGAGGGGAGGAAGGGGCCCCAGCATTTT,CASSSEGRKGPQHF
15,TRBV9,NA,NA,TRBJ1-1,TGTGCCAGCAGCGGGAGGGGCACCCGGGGCGCTGAAGCTTTCTTT,CASSGRGTRGAEAFF
19,TRBV9,TRBD2,NA,TRBJ2-1,TGTGCCAGCAGCCCCCGCACGACTAGCGGAGGGGCGTCCTACAATGAGCAGTTCTTC,CASSPRTTSGGASYNEQFF
14,TRBV7-2,NA,NA,TRBJ2-5,TGTGCCAGCAGCGCCTCGACAGGCGGCGGGACCCAGTACTTC,CASSASTGGGTQYF
13,TRBV15,NA,many,TRBJ2-7,TGTGCCACCAGCAGAGAAGACAGCTACGAGCAGTACTTC,CATSREDSYEQYF
16,TRBV3-1/TRBV3-2,NA,NA,TRBJ2-1,TGTGCCAGCAGCCCCTCCAGAGACAGCCAGTACAATGAGCAGTTCTTC,CASSPSRDSQYNEQFF
13,TRBV7-8,TRBD1,NA,TRBJ2-1,TGTGCCAGCAGCATGGACAGGTCCCTTGAGCAGTTCTTC,CASSMDRSLEQFF
18,TRBV3-1/TRBV3-2,TRBD2,NA,TRBJ2-1,TGTGCCAGCAGCCAAGATAGGGCTAGCGGGAGGGAATACAATGAGCAGTTCTTC,CASSQDRASGREYNEQFF
18,TRBV4-1,TRBD2,NA,TRBJ2-3,TGCGCCAGCAGCCAAGAGCCTAGCGGGCTAGCAAACACAGATACGCAGTATTTT,CASSQEPSGLANTDTQYF
12,TRBV12-3/TRBV12-4,NA,NA,TRBJ1-1,TGTGCCAGCAGTTTGGGGCCCACTGAAGCTTTCTTT,CASSLGPTEAFF
14,TRBV4-1,NA,NA,TRBJ1-2,TGCGCCAGCAGCCACAGCCAGGGTAACTATGGCTACACCTTC,CASSHSQGNYGYTF
15,TRBV7-9,TRBD2,NA,TRBJ2-1,TGTGCCGCAGCCAATGGGACTAGTGACCCCAATGAGCAGTTCTTC,CAAANGTSDPNEQFF
17,TRBV11-2,TRBD2,NA,TRBJ2-7,TGTGCCAGCAGCTTAGGGATACTAGCGGGAGATACCTACGAGCAGTACTTC,CASSLGILAGDTYEQYF
16,TRBV5-5,TRBD2,NA,TRBJ2-3,TGTGCCAGCAGCACACCGAAGGGAGGGCCTATAGATACGCAGTATTTT,CASSTPKGGPIDTQYF
16,TRBV13,TRBD1,NA,TRBJ1-4,TGTGCCAGCAGCGTCCAACCGGGACAGGGGTATGAAAAACTGTTTTTT,CASSVQPGQGYEKLFF
11,TRBV7-8,NA,NA,TRBJ2-1,TGTGCCAGCAGCTTACAGCGGGAGCAGTTCTTC,CASSLQREQFF
15,TRBV11-2,TRBD1,NA,TRBJ2-5,TGTGCCAGCAGCCTCACCGGGACAGGGAAAGAGACCCAGTACTTC,CASSLTGTGKETQYF
16,TRBV7-3,TRBD2,NA,TRBJ2-2,TGTGCCAGCAGCTTACGTACTAGCGGAAACACCGGGGAGCTGTTTTTT,CASSLRTSGNTGELFF
13,TRBV3-1/TRBV3-2,NA,few,TRBJ1-4,TGTGCCAGCAGCCCCAGCAGGGGTGAAAAACTGTTTTTT,CASSPSRGEKLFF
14,TRBV19,NA,NA,TRBJ1-1,TGTGCCAGTAGTACGAAGACAGCGAACACTGAAGCTTTCTTT,CASSTKTANTEAFF
12,TRBV30,NA,few,TRBJ1-4,TGTGCCTGGAGTGTACTACGGGAAAAACTGTTTTTT,CAWSVLREKLFF
17,TRBV4-1,TRBD2,NA,TRBJ2-5,TGCGCCAGCAGCCAAGATTCAGCGGGGTGGTACCAAGAGACCCAGTACTTC,CASSQDSAGWYQETQYF
15,TRBV7-7,TRBD2,NA,TRBJ2-7,TGTGCCAGCAGCCAGGGTCTAGCGGGCTCCTACGAGCAGTACTTC,CASSQGLAGSYEQYF